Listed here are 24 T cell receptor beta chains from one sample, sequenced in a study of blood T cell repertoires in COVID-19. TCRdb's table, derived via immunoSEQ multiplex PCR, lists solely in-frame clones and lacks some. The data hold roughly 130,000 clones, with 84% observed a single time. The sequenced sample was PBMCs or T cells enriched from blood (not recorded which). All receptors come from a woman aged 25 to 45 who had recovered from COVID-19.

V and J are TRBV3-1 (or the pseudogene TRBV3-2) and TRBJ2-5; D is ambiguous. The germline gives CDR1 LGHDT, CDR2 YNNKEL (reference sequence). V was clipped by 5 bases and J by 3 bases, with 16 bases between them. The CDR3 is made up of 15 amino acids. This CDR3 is CASSEGRLYKETQYF. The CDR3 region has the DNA TGTGCCAGCAGCGAAGGCAGGCTTTACAAAGAGACCCAGTACTTC.

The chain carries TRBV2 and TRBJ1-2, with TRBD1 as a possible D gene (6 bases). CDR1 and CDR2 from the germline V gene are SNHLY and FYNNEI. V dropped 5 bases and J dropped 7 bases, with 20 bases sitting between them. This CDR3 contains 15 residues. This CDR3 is CASSLQGLKGRGYTF. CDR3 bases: TGTGCCAGCAGTTTACAGGGACTAAAAGGACGTGGCTACACCTTC.

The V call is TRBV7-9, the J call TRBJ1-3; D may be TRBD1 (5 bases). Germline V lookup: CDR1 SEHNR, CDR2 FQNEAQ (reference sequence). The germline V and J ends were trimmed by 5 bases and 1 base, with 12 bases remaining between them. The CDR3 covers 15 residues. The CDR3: CASSHATVSGNTIYF. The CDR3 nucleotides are TGTGCCAGCAGCCACGCGACAGTGTCTGGAAACACCATATATTTT.

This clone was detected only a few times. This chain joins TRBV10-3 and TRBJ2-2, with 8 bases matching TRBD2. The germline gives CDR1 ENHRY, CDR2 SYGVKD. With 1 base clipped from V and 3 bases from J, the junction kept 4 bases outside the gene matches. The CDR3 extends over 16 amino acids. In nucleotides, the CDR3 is TGTGCCATCAGTGAGTGGAGCGGGAGTGACACCGGGGAGCTGTTTTTT. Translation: CAISEWSGSDTGELFF.

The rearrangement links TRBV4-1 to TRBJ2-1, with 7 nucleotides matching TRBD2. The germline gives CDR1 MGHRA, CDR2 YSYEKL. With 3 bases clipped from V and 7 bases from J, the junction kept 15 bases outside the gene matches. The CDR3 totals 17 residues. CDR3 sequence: CASSHPRRLAENNEQFF. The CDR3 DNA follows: TGCGCCAGCAGCCATCCACGTCGTCTAGCGGAAAATAATGAGCAGTTCTTC.

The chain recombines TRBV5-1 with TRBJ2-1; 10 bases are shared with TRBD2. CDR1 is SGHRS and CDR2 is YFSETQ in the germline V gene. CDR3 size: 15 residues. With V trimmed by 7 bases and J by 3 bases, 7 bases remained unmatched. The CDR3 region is CASASGRAIYNEQFF. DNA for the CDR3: TGCGCCAGCGCGAGCGGGAGGGCCATCTACAATGAGCAGTTCTTC.

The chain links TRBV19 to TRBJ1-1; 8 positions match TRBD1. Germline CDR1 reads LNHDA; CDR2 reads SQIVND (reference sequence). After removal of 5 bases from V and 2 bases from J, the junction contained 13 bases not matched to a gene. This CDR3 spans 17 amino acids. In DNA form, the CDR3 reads TGTGCCAGTAGTCCCCTTGGACAGGGATTAGGAAACACTGAAGCTTTCTTT. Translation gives CASSPLGQGLGNTEAFF.

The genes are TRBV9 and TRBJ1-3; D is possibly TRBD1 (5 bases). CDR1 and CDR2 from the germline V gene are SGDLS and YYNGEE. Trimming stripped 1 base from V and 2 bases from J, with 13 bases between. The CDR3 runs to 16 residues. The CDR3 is CASSVTATAPGNTIYF. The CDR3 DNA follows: TGTGCCAGCAGCGTAACGGCGACAGCGCCTGGAAACACCATATATTTT. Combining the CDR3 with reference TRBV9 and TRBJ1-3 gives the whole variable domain DSGVTQTPKHLITATGQRVTLRCSPRSGDLSVYWYQQSLDQGLQFLIQYYNGEERAKGNILERFSAQQFPDLHSELNLSSLELGDSALYFCASSVTATAPGNTIYFGEGSWLTVV.

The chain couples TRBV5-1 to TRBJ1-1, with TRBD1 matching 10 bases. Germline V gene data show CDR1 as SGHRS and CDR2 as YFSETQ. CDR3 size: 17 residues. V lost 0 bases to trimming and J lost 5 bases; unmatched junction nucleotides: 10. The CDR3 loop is CASSLAFGGQGRTEAFF. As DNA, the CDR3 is TGCGCCAGCAGCTTGGCCTTCGGGGGACAGGGGAGGACTGAAGCTTTCTTT.

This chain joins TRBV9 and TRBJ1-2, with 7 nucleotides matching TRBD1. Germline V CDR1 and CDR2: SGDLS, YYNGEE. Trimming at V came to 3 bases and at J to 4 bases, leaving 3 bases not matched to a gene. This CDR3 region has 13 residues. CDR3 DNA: TGTGCCAGCAGCGGGGACAGCTTCTATGGCTACACCTTC. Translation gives CASSGDSFYGYTF.

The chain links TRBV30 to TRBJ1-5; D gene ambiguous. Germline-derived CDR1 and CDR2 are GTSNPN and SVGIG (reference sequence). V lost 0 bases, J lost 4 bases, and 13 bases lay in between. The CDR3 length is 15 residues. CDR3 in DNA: TGTGCCTGGAGTGTACGTGGAGTTCTTAATCAGCCCCAGCATTTT. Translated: CAWSVRGVLNQPQHF.

CDR3 in DNA: TGTGCCAGCAGTGGGACAGGGGGATTCGACGAGCAGTACTTC. This gives the protein CASSGTGGFDEQYF. The V call is TRBV25-1, the J call TRBJ2-7, with 10 nucleotides matching TRBD1. The CDR3 extends over 14 amino acids. The germline V gene has CDR1 MGHDK and CDR2 SYGVNS. J gave up 5 bases and V 4 bases, and 5 bases lay outside the gene matches.

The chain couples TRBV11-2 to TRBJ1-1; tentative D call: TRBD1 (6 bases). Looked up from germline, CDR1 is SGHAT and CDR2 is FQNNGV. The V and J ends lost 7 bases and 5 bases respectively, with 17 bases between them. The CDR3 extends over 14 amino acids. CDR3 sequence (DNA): TGTGCCAGCACCTCAGGGGCCGTGAGGACTGAAGCTTTCTTT. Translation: CASTSGAVRTEAFF.

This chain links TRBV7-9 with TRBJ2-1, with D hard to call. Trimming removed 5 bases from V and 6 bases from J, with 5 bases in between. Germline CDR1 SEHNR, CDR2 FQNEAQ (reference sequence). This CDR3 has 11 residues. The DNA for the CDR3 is TGTGCCAGCAGCCATCCCAATGAGCAGTTCTTC. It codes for CASSHPNEQFF.

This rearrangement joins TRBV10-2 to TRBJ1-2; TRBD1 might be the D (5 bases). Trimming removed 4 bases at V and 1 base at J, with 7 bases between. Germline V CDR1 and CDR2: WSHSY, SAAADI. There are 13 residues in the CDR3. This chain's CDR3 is CASSATVNYGYTF. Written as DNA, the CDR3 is TGCGCCAGCAGTGCGACAGTTAACTATGGCTACACCTTC.

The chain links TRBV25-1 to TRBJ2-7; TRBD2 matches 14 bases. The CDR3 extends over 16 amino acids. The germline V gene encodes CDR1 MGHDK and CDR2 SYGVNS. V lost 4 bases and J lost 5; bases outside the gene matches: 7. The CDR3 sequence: CASSVPGLAGDNEQYF. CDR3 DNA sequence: TGTGCCAGCAGTGTCCCGGGACTAGCGGGAGACAACGAGCAGTACTTC.

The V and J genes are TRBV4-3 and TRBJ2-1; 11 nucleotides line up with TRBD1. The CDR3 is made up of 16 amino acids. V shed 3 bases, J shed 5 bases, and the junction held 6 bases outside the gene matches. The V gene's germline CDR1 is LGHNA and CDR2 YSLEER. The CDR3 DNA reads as TGCGCCAGCAGCCAGAGGGGGACAGGGGGTAACAATGAGCAGTTCTTC. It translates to CASSQRGTGGNNEQFF.

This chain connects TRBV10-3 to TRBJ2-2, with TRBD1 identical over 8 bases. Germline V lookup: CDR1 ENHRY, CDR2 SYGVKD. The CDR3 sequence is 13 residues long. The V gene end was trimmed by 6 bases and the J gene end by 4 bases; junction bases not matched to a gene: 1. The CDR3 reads CAIRQGGTGELFF. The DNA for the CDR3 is TGTGCCATCAGACAGGGGGGCACCGGGGAGCTGTTTTTT.

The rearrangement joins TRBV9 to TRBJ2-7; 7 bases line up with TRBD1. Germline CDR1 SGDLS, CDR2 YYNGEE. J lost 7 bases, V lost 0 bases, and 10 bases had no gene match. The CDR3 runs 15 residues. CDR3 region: CASSVAPSTGIEQYF. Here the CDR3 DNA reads TGTGCCAGCAGCGTAGCCCCGTCGACAGGGATTGAGCAGTACTTC.

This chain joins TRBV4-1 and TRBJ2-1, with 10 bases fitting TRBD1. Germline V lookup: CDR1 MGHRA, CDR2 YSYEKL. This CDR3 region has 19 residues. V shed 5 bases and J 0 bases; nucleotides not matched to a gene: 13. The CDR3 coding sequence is TGCGCCAGCAGCTCCCCGACAGGGGGCTTTGCGGGCTCCTACAATGAGCAGTTCTTC. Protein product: CASSSPTGGFAGSYNEQFF.

CDR3: CASSLGLAGGPDTQYF. The CDR3 DNA sequence: TGCGCCAGCAGCTTGGGTCTAGCGGGAGGGCCGGATACGCAGTATTTT. The chain joins TRBV5-1 to TRBJ2-3, with TRBD2 matching over 12 bases. This CDR3 contains 16 residues. V was pared by 0 bases and J by 6 bases, with 5 bases of the junction left unmatched. Germline loops: CDR1 SGHRS, CDR2 YFSETQ.

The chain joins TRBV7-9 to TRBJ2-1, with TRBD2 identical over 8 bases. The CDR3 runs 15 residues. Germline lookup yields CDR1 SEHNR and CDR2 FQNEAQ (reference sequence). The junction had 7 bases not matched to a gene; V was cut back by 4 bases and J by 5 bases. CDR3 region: CASSYGGRLDNEQFF. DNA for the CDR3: TGTGCCAGCAGCTACGGCGGGAGGTTAGACAATGAGCAGTTCTTC.

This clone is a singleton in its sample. CDR3 region: CASSLEAPSGGDTQYF. The CDR3 DNA reads as TGTGCCAGCAGTTTAGAGGCCCCTAGCGGGGGAGATACGCAGTATTTT. The genes are TRBV28 and TRBJ2-3, with 10 bases matching TRBD2. The CDR3 has 16 residues. After removal of 2 bases from V and 5 bases from J, the junction contained 7 bases not matched to a gene. Germline V gives CDR1 MDHEN, CDR2 SYDVKM.

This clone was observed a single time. The CDR3 sequence: CATSEARGMETQYF. In DNA form, the CDR3 reads TGTGCCACCAGTGAGGCCAGGGGGATGGAGACCCAGTACTTC. This rearrangement joins TRBV24-1 to TRBJ2-5; the match to TRBD1 covers 7 bases. V was clipped by 4 bases and J by 5 bases; unmatched bases: 6. The CDR3 spans 14 residues. The germline V gene encodes CDR1 KGHDR and CDR2 SFDVKD.